The 21 T cell receptor beta chains below come from one sample, sequenced in a study of blood T cells in healthy people across ages. With a J-beta primer mix and a sample-barcoded 5' primer, a second PCR ran roughly 7 to 11 cycles. TCRdb used MiXCR to reprocess the 5' RACE reads, holding one entry per CDR3 protein. The repertoire includes 600,000 or so distinct CDR3 sequences, under 55% of them detected once, and just under 25% sits in the top ten. Sequenced material: blood. The receptors were sampled from an elderly man in good health.

This clonotype appeared a few times. The gene calls are TRBV20-1 and TRBJ2-7, with 10 bases matching TRBD2. This CDR3 comprises 16 residues. The V and J ends lost 0 bases and 7 bases, in that order; junction bases with no gene match: 12. Germline CDR1 is DFQATT and CDR2 is SNEGSKA (reference sequence). The CDR3 DNA reads TGCAGTGCTAGAGAGCAGCTAGCGGGAGTCATGGGGGAGCAGTACTTC. Translated: CSAREQLAGVMGEQYF.

Here the CDR3 DNA reads TGCAGTGCTAGAGATCAGGGATCCAGCTCCTACAATGAGCAGTTCTTC. It codes for CSARDQGSSSYNEQFF. The chain joins TRBV20-1 to TRBJ2-1, with D tentatively TRBD1 (5 bases). The V gene lost 0 bases and the J gene lost 0 bases, with 12 bases spanning the gap. This CDR3 contains 16 residues. CDR1 is DFQATT, CDR2 SNEGSKA, per germline (reference sequence).

V usage is TRBV21-1 and J usage is TRBJ1-2; the D segment call TRBD1 is taken from the table without a DNA check. TRBV21-1 corresponds to a pseudogene. The CDR3 consists of 15 residues. This CDR3 is CASSGKDRELYGYTF. In nucleotides, the CDR3 is TGTGCCAGCAGCGGAAAGGACAGGGAACTTTATGGCTACACCTTC.

The gene calls are TRBV5-1 and TRBJ2-1; 8 nucleotides align to TRBD2. With V trimmed by 1 base and J by 8 bases, 5 bases remained unmatched. Germline CDR1 and CDR2: SGHRS and YFSETQ. The CDR3 is 14 residues long. This CDR3 is CASSLRTSLDEQFF. CDR3 in DNA: TGCGCCAGCAGCTTGCGGACTAGCCTCGATGAGCAGTTCTTC. Variable domain in full (rest from reference TRBV5-1 and TRBJ2-1): KAGVTQTPRYLIKTRGQQVTLSCSPISGHRSVSWYQQTPGQGLQFLFEYFSETQRNKGNFPGRFSGRQFSNSRSEMNVSTLELGDSALYLCASSLRTSLDEQFFGPGTRLTVL.

This chain links TRBV6-2 or TRBV6-3 with TRBJ1-1; no firm D call. Trimming pared 2 bases from V and 0 bases from J, leaving 4 bases between. The CDR3 sequence is 13 residues long. The V gene's germline CDR1 is MNHEY and CDR2 SVGEGT. This chain's CDR3 is CASSYIMNTEAFF. CDR3 bases: TGTGCCAGCAGTTACATTATGAACACTGAAGCTTTCTTT.

This clonotype was observed at least ten times. The gene calls are TRBV7-2 and TRBJ2-7; 8 bases match TRBD1. The V and J ends lost 3 bases and 1 base, in that order; junction bases with no gene match: 2. Per germline, CDR1 SGHTA and CDR2 FQGNSA. The CDR3 extends over 14 amino acids. CDR3 sequence: CASSFRDRSYEQYF. CDR3 in DNA: TGTGCCAGCAGCTTCCGGGACAGGTCCTACGAGCAGTACTTC.

The V and J genes are TRBV7-9 and TRBJ1-2; D not resolved. Between the trimmed V and J ends, which lost 5 bases and 8 bases, there was a span of 12 bases. Germline V gene lookup returns CDR1 SEHNR and CDR2 FQNEAQ (reference sequence). This CDR3 region has 12 residues. The CDR3, as DNA: TGTGCCAGCAGCCAACCGGCGGGGGGCTACACCTTC. It yields the protein CASSQPAGGYTF.

This rearrangement joins TRBV7-9 to TRBJ2-7, with 7 nucleotides matching TRBD1. The end of the DNA fits TRBJ2-5 better, so the J call may be wrong. The CDR3 has 13 amino acids. Germline assignment: CDR1 SEHNR and CDR2 FQNEAQ (reference sequence). CDR3 amino acids: CAIIRDSLETQYF. CDR3 DNA: TGTGCCATCATCCGGGACAGCCTAGAGACCCAGTACTTC.

This clonotype was counted ten times or more. The chain uses TRBV4-1 and TRBJ2-1; D may be TRBD1 (5 bases). CDR3 length: 17 residues. V shed 1 base and J shed 8 bases, with 21 bases lying between them. Germline loops: CDR1 MGHRA, CDR2 YSYEKL. For the CDR3, the DNA is TGCGCCAGCAGCCAAGTAGGGGCGGCCAGGGTGTTGGATGAGCAGTTCTTC. Translated: CASSQVGAARVLDEQFF.

This clonotype was observed a handful of times. The genes are TRBV12-3 or TRBV12-4 and TRBJ2-1, with no clear D. Trimming pared 7 bases from V and 8 bases from J, leaving 12 bases between. The CDR3 spans 12 residues. The CDR3 protein is CASTPNSHEQFF. CDR3 nucleotide sequence: TGTGCCAGCACCCCGAATTCGCATGAGCAGTTCTTC.

This clonotype came up a few times. V and J are TRBV10-3 and TRBJ1-2, with 8 bases that match TRBD1. The ends lost 6 bases at V and 6 bases at J; junction bases unmatched: 6. The CDR3 extends over 13 amino acids. Germline V gene data show CDR1 as ENHRY and CDR2 as SYGVKD. CDR3 DNA sequence: TGTGCCATCAGCCCGACAGGGGTGAATGGCTACACCTTC. Amino acid sequence: CAISPTGVNGYTF.

This clonotype has more than one count but fewer than ten. V is TRBV20-1 and J is TRBJ2-7; D not certain. The length of the CDR3 is 12 residues. V dropped 4 bases and J dropped 2 bases, with 9 bases sitting between them. CDR1 and CDR2 (germline): DFQATT, SNEGSKA (reference sequence). CDR3 sequence reads: CSATLRAYEQYF. The CDR3, as DNA: TGCAGTGCTACCCTAAGAGCCTACGAGCAGTACTTC.

Regarding this clonotype: A much larger clone lies a single base off, so this may be a read error. The rearrangement links TRBV9 to TRBJ2-1; D remains unclear. With the DNA end fitting TRBJ2-7 better, the J assignment may be wrong. In germline, CDR1 is SGDLS, CDR2 YYNGEE. CDR3 size: 12 residues. CDR3 amino acids: CASSAPYNEQYF. Here the CDR3 DNA reads TGTGCCAGCAGCGCCCCCTACAATGAGCAGTACTTC.

In its sample, this clonotype was seen many times. The chain joins TRBV7-3 to TRBJ2-1, with D perhaps TRBD2 (5 bases). Germline CDR1 and CDR2: SGHTA and FQGTGA. V was trimmed by 2 bases and J by 0 bases, leaving 11 bases between them. The length of the CDR3 is 16 residues. This chain's CDR3 is CASSLGGASSYNEQFF. In DNA, the CDR3 is TGTGCCAGCAGCTTAGGAGGCGCGAGCTCCTACAATGAGCAGTTCTTC.

The V call is TRBV7-2, the J call TRBJ2-1; D remains ambiguous. The CDR3 runs 13 residues. CDR1 is SGHTA, CDR2 FQGNSA, per germline. Trimming removed 2 bases at V and 8 bases at J, with 10 bases between. In DNA form, the CDR3 reads TGTGCCAGCAGCTTAACACGTTTTTATGAGCAGTTCTTC. This sequence encodes CASSLTRFYEQFF.

The chain couples TRBV20-1 to TRBJ2-7; no definite D call. Per germline, CDR1 DFQATT and CDR2 SNEGSKA (reference sequence). The germline V and J ends were trimmed by 5 bases and 3 bases, with 17 bases remaining between them. The length of the CDR3 is 14 residues. CDR3 sequence: CSASRTTRSYEQYF. CDR3 sequence (DNA): TGCAGTGCTTCCCGGACCACCCGAAGCTACGAGCAGTACTTC.

The chain has TRBV7-9 and TRBJ1-2, with 10 nucleotides matching TRBD1. The germline gives CDR1 SEHNR, CDR2 FQNEAQ (reference sequence). This CDR3 spans 15 amino acids. Losses at the gene ends were 4 bases for V and 4 bases for J; bases not matched to a gene: 6. CDR3 in DNA: TGTGCCAGCAGCTCCCCCGGGACAGGGGTCTATGGCTACACCTTC. Translation: CASSSPGTGVYGYTF.

The gene calls are TRBV10-3 and TRBJ2-7; weak D call: TRBD1 (5 bases). Per germline, CDR1 ENHRY and CDR2 SYGVKD. The V end was cut by 6 bases, the J end by 3 bases, with 15 bases between. The CDR3 covers 14 residues. DNA of the CDR3: TGTGCCATCAGACAACAAGGGGTGGACTACGAGCAGTACTTC. Translated, it gives CAIRQQGVDYEQYF.

The V and J genes are TRBV11-3 and TRBJ2-7; TRBD2 matches at 7 bases. CDR3 size: 13 residues. CDR1 and CDR2 (germline): SGHNT, YENEEA. The trim removed 5 bases at V and 5 bases at J, leaving 6 bases unmatched. CDR3 amino acids: CASSRTSRDEQYF. The CDR3 DNA reads TGTGCCAGCAGCCGGACTAGTCGGGACGAGCAGTACTTC.

The chain joins TRBV7-2 to TRBJ2-2; D remains ambiguous. Germline V gives CDR1 SGHTA, CDR2 FQGNSA. Trimming cost V 7 bases and J 3 bases, with 6 bases left between them. The CDR3 is 12 amino acids. The CDR3 nucleotides are TGTGCCAGCACCCAGGACACCGGGGAGCTGTTTTTT. Translated, it gives CASTQDTGELFF.

V and J are TRBV15 and TRBJ2-1, with unresolved D. This CDR3 comprises 14 residues. CDR1 is LNHNV, CDR2 YYDKDF, per germline (reference sequence). Trimming left V 0 bases short and J 7 bases short, with 10 bases between. The CDR3 DNA is TGTGCCACCAGCAGAGATCAGTTGGCGAATGAGCAGTTCTTC. It encodes CATSRDQLANEQFF.